Described below is a single T cell receptor (beta chain) sequence and its context. TCRdb re-called the 5' RACE reads through MiXCR, storing one row per CDR3 protein. The repertoire holds 200,000 to 300,000 distinct CDR3 sequences, less than 7.5% seen once, with more than 1% in the top ten. Per the germline V gene, CDR1 is DFQATT and CDR2 is SNEGSKA (reference sequence). CDR3 size: 17 residues. The J segment lost 3 bases and the V segment lost 3 bases, leaving 11 bases of the junction unmatched. The data were obtained in a study of T cells after yellow fever vaccination. The sequences come from CD4+ T cells sorted from PBMCs, collected on the day of the yellow fever booster vaccination. The chain has TRBV20-1 and TRBJ2-7; 13 nucleotides line up with TRBD2. The sequence derives from a man younger than 40 who received the YFV17D yellow fever vaccine. This CDR3 is CSASQLAGGPSNYEQYF. The CDR3 DNA sequence: TGCAGTGCTAGCCAACTAGCGGGGGGGCCTTCAAACTACGAGCAGTACTTC.